The clone carrying this TCR beta chain turned up a few times. The CDR3 is made up of 14 amino acids. Germline CDR1 DFQATT, CDR2 SNEGSKA (reference sequence). Trimming cost V 5 bases and J 3 bases, with 14 bases left between them. The data derive from a study of identical twins. All donors comprised healthy Caucasians. From the 5' RACE reads, TCRdb called clonotypes with MiXCR, one entry per CDR3 protein. This sample has 510,000 or so distinct CDR3 sequences; around 15% occur once, and the top ten carry 0.44%. Another study also made use of these data, one on yellow fever vaccine responses in identical twins.

This TCR was recovered from a woman aged 18-29 years in good health. The genes are TRBV20-1 and TRBJ2-1, with TRBD2 as a possible D gene (6 bases). The material sequenced was CD4+ T cells sorted from blood. CDR3 nucleotides: TGCAGTGCTCCATTGCGGGACCACTACAATGAGCAGTTCTTC. Translating it yields CSAPLRDHYNEQFF.